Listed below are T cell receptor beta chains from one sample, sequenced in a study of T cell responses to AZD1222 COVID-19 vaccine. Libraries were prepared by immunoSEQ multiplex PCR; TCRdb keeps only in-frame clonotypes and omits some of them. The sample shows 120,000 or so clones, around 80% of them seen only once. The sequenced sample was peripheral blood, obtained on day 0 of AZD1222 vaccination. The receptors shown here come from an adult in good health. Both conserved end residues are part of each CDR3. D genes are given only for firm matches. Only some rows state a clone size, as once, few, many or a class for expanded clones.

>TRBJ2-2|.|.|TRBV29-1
TGCAGCGTTGAAGAAGTCAGGGGAAACACCGGGGAGCTGTTTTTT
CSVEEVRGNTGELFF
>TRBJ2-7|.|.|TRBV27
TGTGCCAGCAGTTCCAACTACGAGCAGTACTTC
CASSSNYEQYF
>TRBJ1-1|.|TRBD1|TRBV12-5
TGTGCTAGTGGTTTGGACAGGGGGACTGAAGCTTTCTTT
CASGLDRGTEAFF
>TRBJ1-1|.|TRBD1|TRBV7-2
TGTGCCAGCAGCCCGGAGGGGGCGGTCCTTTCGGCTTTCTTT
CASSPEGAVLSAFF
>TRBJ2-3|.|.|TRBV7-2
TGTGCCAGCAGCTTAGTCGGCGTTACTAGCACAGATACGCAGTATTTT
CASSLVGVTSTDTQYF
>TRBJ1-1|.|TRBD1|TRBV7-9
TGTGCCAGCAGCTTAGAACAGGGGGCACGAACTGAAGCTTTCTTT
CASSLEQGARTEAFF
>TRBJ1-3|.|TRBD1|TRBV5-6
TGTGCCAGCAGCCTTAGAGGGACAGGGAGGGGCGCCATATATTTT
CASSLRGTGRGAIYF
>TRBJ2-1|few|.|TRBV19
TGTGCCAGTAGTATCAGGGTTGAGCAGTTCTTC
CASSIRVEQFF
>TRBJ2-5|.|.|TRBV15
TGTGCCACCAGCAGGGACCGAGGGAAAGAGACCCAGTACTTC
CATSRDRGKETQYF
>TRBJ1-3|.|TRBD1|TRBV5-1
TGCGCCAGCAGCTTGGACGCGAGGGACAGGTTGAGGGGAAACACCATATATTTT
CASSLDARDRLRGNTIYF
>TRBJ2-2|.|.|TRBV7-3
TGTGCCAGCAGCCGCGGGCCGAACACCGGGGAGCTGTTTTTT
CASSRGPNTGELFF
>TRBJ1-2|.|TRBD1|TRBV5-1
TGCGCCAGCAGCACCGGGACAGGGGCCATCTATGGCTACACCTTC
CASSTGTGAIYGYTF
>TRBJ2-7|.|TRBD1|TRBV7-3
TGTGCCAGCAGCTTAAGTACAGGGGGTCCCTACGAGCAGTACTTC
CASSLSTGGPYEQYF
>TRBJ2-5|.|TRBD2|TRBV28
TGTGCCAGCAGTTTTTTGGGCGGGGGGGCTAATCGAGAGACCCAGTACTTC
CASSFLGGGANRETQYF
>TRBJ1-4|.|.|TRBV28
TGTGCCACCGATGGGGGTGAAAAACTGTTTTTT
CATDGGEKLFF
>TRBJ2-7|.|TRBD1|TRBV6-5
TGTGCCAGCAGCCAGTCCGGGACAGGACCCTACGAGCAGTACTTC
CASSQSGTGPYEQYF
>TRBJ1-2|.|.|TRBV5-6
TGTGCCAGCAGCTTGGACGGGAGGAGGGGCTACACCTTC
CASSLDGRRGYTF
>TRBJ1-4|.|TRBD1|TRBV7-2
TGTGCCAGCAGTGGAGGGACAGTTGAGGAAAAACTGTTTTTT
CASSGGTVEEKLFF
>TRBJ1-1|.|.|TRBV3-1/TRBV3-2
TGTGCCAGCAGCCAAGACCCAGTGAACACTGAAGCTTTCTTT
CASSQDPVNTEAFF
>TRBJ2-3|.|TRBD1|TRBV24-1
TGTGCCACCAGCGGACAGGGGGCGCGGGGTACGCAGTATTTT
CATSGQGARGTQYF
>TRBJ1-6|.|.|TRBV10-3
TGTGCCATCGGCGGAGGGGGAGGGTCACCCCTCCACTTT
CAIGGGGGSPLHF
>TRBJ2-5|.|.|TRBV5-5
TGTGCCAGCAGCCGGACTCTGGCGGAGACCCAGTACTTC
CASSRTLAETQYF
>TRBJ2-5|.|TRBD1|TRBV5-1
TGCGCCAGCAGCTCCGGACAGGGGCGAGAGACCCAGTACTTC
CASSSGQGRETQYF
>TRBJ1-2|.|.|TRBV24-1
TGTGCCACCAGTGATGCATCCAGGGACACCGGATATTATGGCTACACCTTC
CATSDASRDTGYYGYTF
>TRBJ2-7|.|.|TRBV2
TGTGCCAGCAGTGAATGGGCAGGGTCGATCCCCTTTCGCTACGAGCAGTACTTC
CASSEWAGSIPFRYEQYF
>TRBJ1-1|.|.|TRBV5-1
TGCGCCAGCAGCCGACAGTTTCCTAACACTGAAGCTTTCTTT
CASSRQFPNTEAFF
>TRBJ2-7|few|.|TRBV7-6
TGTGCCAGCAGCTCTCGGGGTGCAGGGTTCAAGGACGAGCAGTACTTC
CASSSRGAGFKDEQYF
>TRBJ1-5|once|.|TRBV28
TGTGCCAGCAGACCCGGACGGCTTGGGAGCAATCAGCCCCAGCATTTT
CASRPGRLGSNQPQHF
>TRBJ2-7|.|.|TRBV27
TGTGCCAGCAGTTTAAATGAGCAGTACTTC
CASSLNEQYF
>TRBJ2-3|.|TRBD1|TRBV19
TGTGCCAGTGTGGGGACAGGGGGCATAGATACGCAGTATTTT
CASVGTGGIDTQYF
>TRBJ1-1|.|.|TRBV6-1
TGTGCCAGCAGTGAAAGGACCTCACGGGGCACTGAAGCTTTCTTT
CASSERTSRGTEAFF
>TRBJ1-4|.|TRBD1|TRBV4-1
TGCGCCAGCAGCCAAGATACCGGGACAGGGGAAAAACTGTTTTTT
CASSQDTGTGEKLFF